Listed here are 13 T cell receptor beta chains from one sample, sequenced in a study of vaccination effects on CD4 cells after COVID-19. Sequenced by immunoSEQ multiplex PCR; TCRdb stores in-frame clones only, minus some. The data show tens of thousands of clones, 78% seen once. Their antigens remain unidentified. Viral peptide pool expansion of antigen-specific CD4+ T cells preceded sequencing in the ViraFEST assay. Subsequent to a culture period of about ten days, CD4+ T cells were isolated. All study participants received two doses of BNT162b2 or mRNA-1273 vaccine. Sample: CD4+ T cells from PBMCs cultured with HCoV-OC43 spike peptides, taken after COVID-19 vaccination. Subset denoted: HCoV-OC43 spike overlapping peptide pool stimulation. These TCRs come from a human donor who received a COVID-19 vaccine.

CDR3 amino acids: CASSSGPGLNEKLFF. The CDR3 coding sequence is TGTGCCAGCAGCTCGGGCCCCGGGCTAAATGAAAAACTGTTTTTT. This sequence joins TRBV11-3 and TRBJ1-4; no clear D. The ends were cut back, 4 bases at V and 5 bases at J, with 14 bases in the middle. CDR3 length equals 15 residues. Germline V gives CDR1 SGHNT, CDR2 YENEEA.

The chain recombines TRBV6-5 with TRBJ2-3; 9 bases align to TRBD1. CDR1 and CDR2 from the germline V gene are MNHEY and SVGAGI. V shed 4 bases and J 3 bases; nucleotides not matched to a gene: 5. The CDR3 sequence is 15 residues long. The CDR3: CASSSTGTGTDTQYF. In nucleotides, the CDR3 is TGTGCCAGCAGTTCAACCGGGACAGGGACAGATACGCAGTATTTT.

This rearrangement joins TRBV4-1 to TRBJ2-2; 8 bases map to TRBD2. The CDR3 covers 17 residues. Germline CDR1 MGHRA, CDR2 YSYEKL. V dropped 4 bases and J dropped 1; count of bases not matched to a gene: 8. The CDR3 loop reads CASSPRWGLENTGELFF. The CDR3 nucleotides read TGCGCCAGCAGCCCCAGATGGGGACTAGAGAACACCGGGGAGCTGTTTTTT.

The rearrangement joins TRBV3-1 (or the pseudogene TRBV3-2) to TRBJ1-3; D gene uncertain. The CDR3 totals 13 residues. Germline loops: CDR1 LGHDT, CDR2 YNNKEL (reference sequence). V lost 2 bases and J 1 base, leaving 3 bases between the germline ends. As DNA, the CDR3 is TGTGCCAGCAGCCAATCGTCTGGAAACACCATATATTTT. Residues: CASSQSSGNTIYF.

This clone showed up just a few times. This sequence joins TRBV2 and TRBJ1-6, with D unresolved. The V gene lost 6 bases and the J gene lost 10 bases, with 16 bases spanning the gap. CDR3 length equals 14 residues. CDR1 SNHLY and CDR2 FYNNEI come from the germline V gene. This CDR3 is CASRDPGPYSPLHF. The CDR3 DNA follows: TGTGCCAGCAGGGACCCCGGCCCTTACTCACCCCTCCACTTT.

V is TRBV5-1 and J is TRBJ1-1; the match to TRBD1 covers 7 bases. The length of the CDR3 is 13 residues. CDR1 is SGHRS and CDR2 is YFSETQ in the germline V gene. Unmatched junction bases numbered 7, after V lost 6 bases and J lost 5 bases. CDR3 loop: CASKQDRVTEAFF. The CDR3 bases are TGCGCCAGCAAGCAAGACAGGGTTACTGAAGCTTTCTTT. Using reference TRBV5-1 and TRBJ1-1 for the parts outside the CDR3, the full variable domain is KAGVTQTPRYLIKTRGQQVTLSCSPISGHRSVSWYQQTPGQGLQFLFEYFSETQRNKGNFPGRFSGRQFSNSRSEMNVSTLELGDSALYLCASKQDRVTEAFFGQGTRLTVV.

The gene calls are TRBV9 and TRBJ2-2; D is unclear. This CDR3 comprises 14 residues. V dropped 4 bases and J dropped 1 base, with 8 bases sitting between them. From germline, CDR1 is SGDLS and CDR2 YYNGEE. CDR3 sequence: CASSPSGNTGELFF. The CDR3 DNA reads as TGTGCCAGCAGCCCCTCGGGGAACACCGGGGAGCTGTTTTTT.

This chain uses TRBV10-3 with TRBJ1-1, with 8 positions matching TRBD1. The germline V gene encodes CDR1 ENHRY and CDR2 SYGVKD. V lost 4 bases and J lost 4; bases outside the gene matches: 5. CDR3 length equals 14 residues. The CDR3 nucleotides read TGTGCCATCAGTGGGACAGGGCTTGGCACTGAAGCTTTCTTT. It specifies CAISGTGLGTEAFF.

The chain links TRBV2 to TRBJ2-7; 7 bases agree with TRBD1. This CDR3 has 16 residues. J gave up 6 bases and V 3 bases, and 14 bases lay outside the gene matches. Germline V gene sequence: CDR1 SNHLY, CDR2 FYNNEI. CDR3 DNA: TGTGCCAGCAGTGATCATCACCGACAGGGTCTACGCGAGCAGTACGTC. Translation: CASSDHHRQGLREQYV.

CDR3 protein: CASSERQTNTGELFF. The CDR3 DNA is TGTGCCAGCAGCGAAAGACAGACGAACACCGGGGAGCTGTTTTTT. The V gene is TRBV2, the J gene TRBJ2-2, with D possibly TRBD1 on 5 matching bases. The germline gives CDR1 SNHLY, CDR2 FYNNEI. The CDR3 length is 15 residues. V lost 6 bases, J lost 0 bases, and 11 bases lay in between. Full variable domain (missing parts from reference TRBV2 and TRBJ2-2): EPEVTQTPSHQVTQMGQEVILRCVPISNHLYFYWYRQILGQKVEFLVSFYNNEISEKSEIFDDQFSVERPDGSNFTLKIRSTKLEDSAMYFCASSERQTNTGELFFGEGSRLTVL.

This clone was picked up one time. The chain carries TRBV19 and TRBJ2-5; 8 bases map to TRBD1. Germline V lookup: CDR1 LNHDA, CDR2 SQIVND (reference sequence). This CDR3 region has 14 residues. Trimming took 5 bases from V and 5 from J; bases not matched to a gene: 7. The CDR3 nucleotides are TGTGCCAGTAGTCGCCAGGGGGCTTGGGAGACCCAGTACTTC. This codes for CASSRQGAWETQYF.

The rearrangement uses TRBV28 and TRBJ1-2; 8 nucleotides line up with TRBD1. Germline CDR1 and CDR2: MDHEN and SYDVKM. V lost 2 bases, J lost 8 bases, and 4 bases stayed unmatched. This CDR3 is 13 amino acids long. DNA for the CDR3: TGTGCCAGCAGTTTACCAGGGGGCTTGGGCTACACCTTC. Translated, it gives CASSLPGGLGYTF.

This clone was detected only once. The chain joins TRBV21-1 to TRBJ2-3; TRBD2, the D gene given by the table, was not confirmed from the DNA. TRBV21-1 is assigned pseudogene status. This CDR3 is built from 18 residues. CDR3 loop: CASSKAWDSGGAADTQYF. The CDR3 bases are TGTGCCAGCAGCAAAGCGTGGGATAGCGGGGGGGCTGCAGATACGCAGTATTTT.